This entry lists 13 T cell receptor beta chains sequenced from one sample in a study of vaccination effects on CD4 cells after COVID-19. These receptors have no known antigen. Before any sequencing was done, the ViraFEST assay used viral peptide pools to expand antigen-specific CD4+ T cells. With around ten days of culture completed, CD4+ T cells were isolated. The study found no prior SARS-CoV-2 infection in the vaccine recipients, who tested negative for nucleocapsid antibodies. Libraries were prepared by immunoSEQ multiplex PCR; TCRdb keeps only in-frame clonotypes and omits some of them. The sample includes 70,000 to 75,000 clones, about 65% of them seen just once. The specimen comprised CD4+ T cells from PBMCs cultured with HCoV-OC43 spike peptides, sampled before COVID-19 vaccination. Sample subset: HCoV-OC43 spike overlapping peptide pool stimulation. Receptor source: a human donor who received a COVID-19 vaccine.

This clone showed up just a few times. The chain uses TRBV30 and TRBJ1-5, with 11 bases fitting TRBD1. Germline CDR1 and CDR2: GTSNPN and SVGIG (reference sequence). This CDR3 has 15 amino acids. V gave up 8 bases and J gave up 2 bases; unmatched junction bases: 8. The chain's CDR3 is CAATRTGGGNQPQHF. In nucleotides, the CDR3 is TGTGCCGCTACTAGGACAGGGGGCGGCAATCAGCCCCAGCATTTT.

The rearrangement uses TRBV10-3 and TRBJ2-1; 10 positions match TRBD2. V lost 3 bases and J lost 1; bases outside the gene matches: 12. The germline gives CDR1 ENHRY, CDR2 SYGVKD. This CDR3 is 19 amino acids long. The CDR3 DNA follows: TGTGCCATCAGTGATCCGGAGCGGGGGGGCCGAAGGTCCTACAATGAGCAGTTCTTC. Protein product: CAISDPERGGRRSYNEQFF.

The V and J genes are TRBV7-2 and TRBJ2-3, with TRBD1 as a possible D gene (6 bases). Germline V gene lookup returns CDR1 SGHTA and CDR2 FQGNSA. Trimming took off 4 bases at V and 4 bases at J, with 12 bases between the two ends. CDR3 length: 14 amino acids. This chain's CDR3 is CASSSNRAPDTQYF. CDR3 in DNA: TGTGCCAGCAGCTCCAACAGGGCCCCAGATACGCAGTATTTT.

The chain uses TRBV14 and TRBJ2-7; TRBD1 might be the D (7 bases). Germline V gene sequence: CDR1 SGHDN, CDR2 FVKESK. The CDR3 has 13 amino acids. V was pared by 2 bases and J by 6 bases, with 11 bases between. The CDR3 is CASSQNRGGEQYV. The CDR3 DNA sequence: TGTGCCAGCAGCCAAAACAGGGGAGGCGAGCAGTACGTC.

CDR3 sequence reads: CASSQPGLPTDTQYF. CDR3 DNA: TGTGCCAGCAGTCAACCGGGACTCCCCACAGATACGCAGTATTTT. The chain joins TRBV6-5 to TRBJ2-3; TRBD2 might be the D (6 bases). V was trimmed by 5 bases and J by 2 bases, leaving 14 bases between them. There are 15 residues in the CDR3. CDR1 MNHEY and CDR2 SVGAGI come from the germline V gene.

The chain uses TRBV5-6 and TRBJ2-4; D gene ambiguous. Germline V gene data show CDR1 as SGHDT and CDR2 as YYEEEE. The CDR3 runs to 13 residues. The ends were cut back, 0 bases at V and 8 bases at J, with 9 bases in the middle. Here the CDR3 reads CASSLGSLDIQYF. CDR3 nucleotide sequence: TGTGCCAGCAGCTTGGGGTCGTTGGACATTCAGTACTTC.

This clone was recorded only once. V usage is TRBV4-2 and J usage is TRBJ1-2; 9 bases are shared with TRBD1. In germline, CDR1 is LGHNA, CDR2 YNFKEQ. V gave up 3 bases and J gave up 7 bases; unmatched junction bases: 12. This CDR3 has 16 amino acids. The CDR3 sequence is CASSQETGGSWSGYTF. The CDR3 DNA reads TGTGCCAGCAGCCAGGAAACAGGGGGCTCCTGGTCTGGCTACACCTTC.

The chain links TRBV7-2 to TRBJ2-2, with 7 bases identical to TRBD1. The V segment lost 5 bases and the J segment 6 bases; nucleotides outside the gene matches: 9. The CDR3 contains 15 residues. Germline V lookup: CDR1 SGHTA, CDR2 FQGNSA. CDR3 in amino acids: CASSQGTAAAGELFF. CDR3 DNA sequence: TGTGCCAGCAGCCAAGGGACAGCGGCGGCCGGGGAGCTGTTTTTT.

The chain joins TRBV5-1 to TRBJ2-3; 13 nucleotides agree with TRBD2. There are 17 residues in the CDR3. The germline V gene has CDR1 SGHRS and CDR2 YFSETQ. V lost 4 bases and J lost 2; bases outside the gene matches: 7. In DNA form, the CDR3 reads TGCGCCAGCAGCGTCGGACTAGCGGGGGCCAACACAGATACGCAGTATTTT. It is translated as CASSVGLAGANTDTQYF.

V is TRBV6-6 and J is TRBJ2-1, with D tentatively TRBD2 (6 bases). V was cut by 2 bases and J by 2 bases, with 13 bases left in between. CDR3 size: 16 residues. Per the germline V gene, CDR1 is MNHNY and CDR2 is SVGAGI (reference sequence). The CDR3 sequence: CASSYQDGGTYNEQFF. The CDR3 DNA sequence: TGTGCCAGCAGTTACCAGGACGGGGGTACCTACAATGAGCAGTTCTTC.

Here the CDR3 reads CAWSLQGDQPQHF. In DNA, the CDR3 is TGTGCCTGGAGTCTACAGGGCGATCAGCCCCAGCATTTT. The chain joins TRBV30 to TRBJ1-5, with D tentatively TRBD1 (6 bases). CDR3 size: 13 residues. Germline V gene sequence: CDR1 GTSNPN, CDR2 SVGIG (reference sequence). V lost 2 bases and J 5 bases, leaving 10 bases between the germline ends.

The gene calls are TRBV5-1 and TRBJ2-5; no clear D gene. CDR1 is SGHRS and CDR2 is YFSETQ in the germline V gene. The CDR3 sequence is 14 residues long. V was trimmed by 1 base and J by 0 bases, leaving 7 bases between them. CDR3 region: CASSLLTDQETQYF. In DNA form, the CDR3 reads TGCGCCAGCAGCTTGTTAACAGACCAAGAGACCCAGTACTTC.

This rearrangement joins TRBV2 to TRBJ2-3; 10 bases match TRBD1. CDR1 SNHLY and CDR2 FYNNEI come from the germline V gene. V trimming: 9 bases; J trimming: 0 bases; junction bases outside the gene matches: 15. The CDR3 is 18 amino acids. The CDR3 bases are TGTGCCAGTATACCGGGACAGGGGAGGGTAACTAGCACAGATACGCAGTATTTT. Its protein product is CASIPGQGRVTSTDTQYF.